The clone carrying this T cell receptor beta chain appeared a few times. Its matching antigen is unknown. TCR beta CDR3 regions were amplified from RNA transcripts. The workflow started with a first-round RT-PCR run with HTBI primers and then moved on to a second-round multiplex PCR. TCRdb used MiXCR to reprocess the multiplex PCR reads, holding one entry per CDR3 protein. The data hold hundreds of thousands of distinct CDR3 sequences, with less than 55% observed a single time. The sample comes from a study of Graves' ophthalmopathy and Graves' hyperthyroidism. Overall study context: Investigators collected peripheral blood at initial diagnosis, before any treatment was given.

Germline CDR1 reads MNHEY; CDR2 reads SVGAGI. This CDR3 is 10 amino acids long. V lost 5 bases, J lost 9 bases, and 8 bases lay in between. Study-wide points: The blood repertoire also included most expanded thyroid clonotypes above 0.001 frequency. Sensitivity reached more than 70% and specificity more than 72% when the model predicted ophthalmopathy progression.

V usage is TRBV6-5 and J usage is TRBJ2-7, with a possible D match to TRBD1 (6 bases). Sequencing was carried out using peripheral blood. This clonotype was obtained from an adult man with Graves' ophthalmopathy. The CDR3 loop is CASSPQGQYF. The CDR3 DNA is TGTGCCAGCAGTCCACAGGGGCAGTACTTC.